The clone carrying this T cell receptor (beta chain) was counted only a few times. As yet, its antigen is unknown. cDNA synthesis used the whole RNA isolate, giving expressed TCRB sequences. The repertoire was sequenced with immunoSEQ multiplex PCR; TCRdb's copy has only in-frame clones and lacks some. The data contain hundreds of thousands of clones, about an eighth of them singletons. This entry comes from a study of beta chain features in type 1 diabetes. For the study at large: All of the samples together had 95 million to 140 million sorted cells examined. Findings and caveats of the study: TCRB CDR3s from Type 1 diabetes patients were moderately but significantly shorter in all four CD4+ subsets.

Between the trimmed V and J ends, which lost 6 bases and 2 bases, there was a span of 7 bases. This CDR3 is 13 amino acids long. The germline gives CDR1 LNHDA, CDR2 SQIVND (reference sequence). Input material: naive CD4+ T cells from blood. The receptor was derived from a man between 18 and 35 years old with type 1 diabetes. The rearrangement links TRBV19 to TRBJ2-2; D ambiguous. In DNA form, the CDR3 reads TGTGCCAGTAGACAGACTAACACCGGGGAGCTGTTTTTT. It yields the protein CASRQTNTGELFF.